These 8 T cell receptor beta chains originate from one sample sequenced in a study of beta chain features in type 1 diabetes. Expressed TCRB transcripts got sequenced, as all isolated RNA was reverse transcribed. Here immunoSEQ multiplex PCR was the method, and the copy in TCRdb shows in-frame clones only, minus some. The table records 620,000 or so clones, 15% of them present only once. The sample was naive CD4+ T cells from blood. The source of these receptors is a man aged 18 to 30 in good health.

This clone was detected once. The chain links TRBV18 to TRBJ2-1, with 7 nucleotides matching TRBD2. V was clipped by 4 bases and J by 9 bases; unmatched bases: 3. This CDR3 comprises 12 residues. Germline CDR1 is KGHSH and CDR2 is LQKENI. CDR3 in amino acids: CASSLREGEQFF. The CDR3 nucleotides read TGTGCCAGCTCACTCAGGGAGGGTGAGCAGTTCTTC.

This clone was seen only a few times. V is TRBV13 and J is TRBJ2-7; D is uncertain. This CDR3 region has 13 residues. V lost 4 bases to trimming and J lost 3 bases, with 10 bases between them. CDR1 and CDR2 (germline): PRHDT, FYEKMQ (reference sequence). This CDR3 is CASSSRRFYEQYF. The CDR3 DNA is TGTGCCAGCAGCTCCAGGCGGTTCTACGAGCAGTACTTC.

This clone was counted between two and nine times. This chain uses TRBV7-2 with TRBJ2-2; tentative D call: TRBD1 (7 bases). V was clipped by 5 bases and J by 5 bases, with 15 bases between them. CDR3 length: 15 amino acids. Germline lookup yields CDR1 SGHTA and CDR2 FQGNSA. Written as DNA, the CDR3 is TGTGCCAGCAGCCGCGGGACAGTTTATACCGGGGAGCTGTTTTTT. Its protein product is CASSRGTVYTGELFF.

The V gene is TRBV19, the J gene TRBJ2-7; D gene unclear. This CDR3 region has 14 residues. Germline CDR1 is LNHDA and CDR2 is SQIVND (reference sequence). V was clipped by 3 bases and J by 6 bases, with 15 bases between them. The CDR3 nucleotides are TGTGCCAGTAGTATCACCCGGCAGGTCGGCGAGCAGTACTTC. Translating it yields CASSITRQVGEQYF.

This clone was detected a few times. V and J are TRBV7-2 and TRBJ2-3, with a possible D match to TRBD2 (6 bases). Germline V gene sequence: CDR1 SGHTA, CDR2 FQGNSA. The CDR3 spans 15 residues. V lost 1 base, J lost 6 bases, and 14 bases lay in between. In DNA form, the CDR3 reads TGTGCCAGCAGCTTAGGACTAGTCCTAGGGGATACGCAGTATTTT. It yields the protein CASSLGLVLGDTQYF.

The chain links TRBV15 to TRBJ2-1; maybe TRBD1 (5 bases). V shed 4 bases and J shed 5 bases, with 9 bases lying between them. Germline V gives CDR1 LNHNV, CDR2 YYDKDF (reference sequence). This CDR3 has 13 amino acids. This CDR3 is CATSKTVNNEQFF. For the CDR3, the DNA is TGTGCCACCAGCAAGACAGTAAACAATGAGCAGTTCTTC.

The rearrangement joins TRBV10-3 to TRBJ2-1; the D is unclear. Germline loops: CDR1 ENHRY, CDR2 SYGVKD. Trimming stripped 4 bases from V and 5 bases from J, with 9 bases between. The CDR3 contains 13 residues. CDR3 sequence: CAISVAGNNEQFF. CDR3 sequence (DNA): TGTGCCATCAGTGTGGCAGGCAACAATGAGCAGTTCTTC.

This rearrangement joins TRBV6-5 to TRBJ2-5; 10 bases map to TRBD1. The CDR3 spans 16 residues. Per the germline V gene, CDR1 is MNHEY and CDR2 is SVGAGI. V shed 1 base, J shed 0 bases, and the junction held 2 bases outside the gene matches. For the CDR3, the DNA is TGTGCCAGCAGTTACTGGGGACAGGGGTACCAAGAGACCCAGTACTTC. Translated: CASSYWGQGYQETQYF.